The clone carrying this T cell receptor (beta chain) was counted only a few times. The antigen remains unidentified. Trimming took 0 bases from V and 3 from J; bases not matched to a gene: 11. Germline assignment: CDR1 LGHNA and CDR2 YSLEER. CDR3 length: 18 residues. TCRdb reanalysed the RT-PCR reads using MiXCR and keeps one entry per CDR3 protein. The sample records about 500,000 distinct CDR3 sequences, approximately 7.2% being singletons. The sample is drawn from a study of response to subunit inactivated influenza vaccine. Points from the study as a whole: Authors suggested few new T cells are recruited by each seasonal influenza vaccination.

The chain has TRBV4-3 and TRBJ2-3, with 8 bases aligning to TRBD2. The source of this sequence is a man between 50 and 70 years old who received an inactivated influenza vaccine. This specimen consisted of PBMCs from blood, obtained around 25 months after vaccination. The CDR3 loop reads CASSQEALPAGATDTQYF. The CDR3 coding sequence is TGCGCCAGCAGCCAAGAAGCTTTACCAGCGGGGGCAACAGATACGCAGTATTTT.